This is a list of T cell receptor beta chains from one sample in a study of blood T cell repertoires in COVID-19. Assay: immunoSEQ multiplex PCR; the TCRdb copy retains only in-frame clones and omits some. The data show 500,000 or so clones, with roughly 87% seen just once and 0.7% held by the top ten. Sample: PBMCs or T cells enriched from blood (not recorded which). These receptors originate from a young woman who had recovered from COVID-19. CDR3s include the opening cysteine and the closing phenylalanine or tryptophan. Each record gives: V gene, D gene, J gene, clone size, CDR3 DNA, CDR3 protein. A D gene is named only where the DNA matches it firmly. Size is omitted from some rows. Given values are once, few, many or a class for expanded clones.

>TRBV7-9|-|TRBJ1-2|-
TGTGCCAGCAGCAAAACAGGGACCGCTAACTATGGCTACACCTTC
CASSKTGTANYGYTF
>TRBV5-4|TRBD2|TRBJ2-1|-
TGTGCCAGCAGCCGCACCGGGACTAGCGGGGGGGGGTACAATGAGCAGTTCTTC
CASSRTGTSGGGYNEQFF
>TRBV7-2|TRBD1|TRBJ1-1|once
TGTGCCAGCAGCTCAGACAGGGTAGAGGGTGAAGCTTTCTTT
CASSSDRVEGEAFF
>TRBV5-4|-|TRBJ2-7|-
TGTGCCAGCAGCACCGGGACACTCTACGAGCAGTACTTC
CASSTGTLYEQYF
>TRBV12-3/TRBV12-4|-|TRBJ2-7|-
TGTGCCAGCAGTCCTCAGGGCCACGAGCAGTACTTC
CASSPQGHEQYF
>TRBV5-1|TRBD1|TRBJ2-5|once
TGCGCCAGCAGCTTGGAGGGACAGGGCGGGGGGACCCAGTACTTC
CASSLEGQGGGTQYF
>TRBV5-1|-|TRBJ2-3|-
TGCGCCAGCAGCTTGAGAAGCTCTTTCACAGATACGCAGTATTTT
CASSLRSSFTDTQYF
>TRBV7-9|TRBD2|TRBJ2-3|once
TGTGCCAGCAGCCCGGGAGGGGCGCTCACAGATACGCAGTATTTT
CASSPGGALTDTQYF
>TRBV5-1|-|TRBJ1-5|-
TGCGCCGTCAGGGGATTTGGTCAGCCCCAGCATTTT
CAVRGFGQPQHF
>TRBV3-1/TRBV3-2|-|TRBJ1-4|-
TGTGCCAGCAGCCTTACTGGTCCTAATGAAAAACTGTTTTTT
CASSLTGPNEKLFF
>TRBV6-5|-|TRBJ1-1|-
TGTGCCAGCAGTTCCCTTGGCGCCGTCCGGAGCGCTGAAGCTTTCTTT
CASSSLGAVRSAEAFF
>TRBV5-5|-|TRBJ1-2|-
TGTGCCAGCAGCCTAGAGCGGAGTGGAGGCGGCTACACCTTC
CASSLERSGGGYTF
>TRBV25-1|TRBD2|TRBJ2-7|-
TGTGCCAGCAGTAACGGAATCGATAGCGGGGGGAACTACGAGCAGTACTTC
CASSNGIDSGGNYEQYF
>TRBV6-5|TRBD1|TRBJ1-2|-
TGTGCCAGCAGCCCCGAGATAGACAGGGGTGGCTACACCTTC
CASSPEIDRGGYTF
>TRBV19|TRBD1|TRBJ1-2|-
TGTGCCAGTAAAGGGACAGATAACTATGGCTACACCTTC
CASKGTDNYGYTF
>TRBV19|-|TRBJ1-2|-
TGTGCCAGTAGTACGACAGCGAACTATGGCTACACCTTC
CASSTTANYGYTF
>TRBV30|-|TRBJ2-3|-
TGTGCCTGGAGTGGAGGCCTAAGCACAGATACGCAGTATTTT
CAWSGGLSTDTQYF